Listed below are T cell receptor beta chains from one sample, sequenced in a study of T cells in Graves' hyperthyroidism and ophthalmopathy. TCRdb re-analysed the multiplex PCR reads in MiXCR, keeping a single row per CDR3 protein. The sample lists roughly 740,000 distinct CDR3 sequences; around 15% were seen once. The sample comprised blood. Receptors were obtained from a man aged 18 to 29 with Graves' hyperthyroidism. The CDR3 runs from the conserved cysteine through the conserved F or W. A D gene is named only where the DNA matches it firmly. Clone size is shown for a subset of rows, as once, few, many or a class of expanded clone.

v_call: TRBV6-1
clone_size: many
j_call: TRBJ1-2
d_call: .
cdr3_aa: CATVGQLPSRRGYTF
cdr3_nt: TGTGCCACCGTCGGCCAGTTACCCTCTCGGAGGGGCTACACCTTC

v_call: TRBV5-1
clone_size: many
j_call: TRBJ2-7
d_call: .
cdr3_aa: CASSPGTAGSYEQYF
cdr3_nt: TGCGCCAGCAGCCCAGGGACGGCGGGCTCCTACGAGCAGTACTTC

v_call: TRBV24-1
clone_size: many
j_call: TRBJ1-1
d_call: .
cdr3_aa: CATRTSVNTEAFF
cdr3_nt: TGTGCCACCCGGACGTCAGTTAACACTGAAGCTTTCTTT

v_call: TRBV29-1
clone_size: .
j_call: TRBJ2-4
d_call: TRBD2
cdr3_aa: CSVAEDSGGNIQYF
cdr3_nt: TGCAGCGTAGCTGAGGACTCCGGGGGGAACATTCAGTACTTC

v_call: TRBV5-1
clone_size: .
j_call: TRBJ2-1
d_call: .
cdr3_aa: CASSLGGGTAYNEQFF
cdr3_nt: TGCGCCAGCAGCTTGGGTGGGGGAACAGCGTACAATGAGCAGTTCTTC

v_call: TRBV3-2
clone_size: .
j_call: TRBJ2-1
d_call: .
cdr3_aa: CASSQVGGDSYNEQFF
cdr3_nt: TGTGCCAGCAGCCAAGTAGGGGGAGACTCCTACAATGAGCAGTTCTTC

v_call: TRBV2
clone_size: many
j_call: TRBJ1-1
d_call: TRBD1
cdr3_aa: CASSRDRGRTEAFF
cdr3_nt: TGTGCCAGCAGCCGGGACAGGGGGAGAACTGAAGCTTTCTTT

v_call: TRBV11-2
clone_size: many
j_call: TRBJ1-1
d_call: TRBD1
cdr3_aa: CASSLGIGQGDTEAFF
cdr3_nt: TGTGCCAGCAGCTTAGGAATCGGACAGGGGGACACTGAAGCTTTCTTT

v_call: TRBV10-3
clone_size: .
j_call: TRBJ1-2
d_call: TRBD1
cdr3_aa: CAISTGTGENYGYTF
cdr3_nt: TGTGCCATCAGTACCGGGACAGGGGAAAACTATGGCTACACCTTC

v_call: TRBV7-3
clone_size: .
j_call: TRBJ2-1
d_call: .
cdr3_aa: CASSGVAERDEQFF
cdr3_nt: TGTGCCAGCAGCGGAGTAGCGGAGAGAGATGAGCAGTTCTTC

v_call: TRBV7-9
clone_size: .
j_call: TRBJ2-4
d_call: TRBD2
cdr3_aa: CASSLFAGVTENIQYF
cdr3_nt: TGTGCCAGCAGCTTATTTGCGGGAGTGACCGAAAACATTCAGTACTTC

v_call: TRBV2
clone_size: few
j_call: TRBJ1-6
d_call: .
cdr3_aa: CASSEEGNSPLHF
cdr3_nt: TGTGCCAGCAGTGAAGAGGGGAATTCACCCCTCCACTTT

v_call: TRBV15
clone_size: .
j_call: TRBJ1-2
d_call: TRBD1
cdr3_aa: CATSRTGSYGYTF
cdr3_nt: TGTGCCACCAGCAGGACAGGGAGCTATGGCTACACCTTC

v_call: TRBV12-3/TRBV12-4
clone_size: many
j_call: TRBJ2-7
d_call: .
cdr3_aa: CASSFRDGAAEQYF
cdr3_nt: TGTGCCAGCAGTTTCCGGGACGGAGCCGCAGAGCAGTACTTC

v_call: TRBV12-3/TRBV12-4
clone_size: .
j_call: TRBJ1-5
d_call: .
cdr3_aa: CASKPRGKGNQPQHF
cdr3_nt: TGTGCCAGCAAGCCTCGGGGTAAAGGCAATCAGCCCCAGCATTTT

v_call: TRBV20-1
clone_size: .
j_call: TRBJ2-3
d_call: .
cdr3_aa: CSAGGVAHTDTQYF
cdr3_nt: TGCAGTGCCGGGGGTGTAGCCCACACAGATACGCAGTATTTT